A selection of T cell receptor beta chains follows, all from one sample in a study of cytomegalovirus exposure and HLA in healthy donors. Generated by immunoSEQ multiplex PCR, the TCRdb table keeps only in-frame clones and is missing some. The table has tens of thousands of clones, 80% to 95% seen once. The source material was PBMCs. Source of these receptors: a woman between 25 and 40 years old in good health and CMV-seronegative. CDR3s include the opening cysteine and the closing phenylalanine or tryptophan. The order of the fields is J gene, V gene, CDR3 protein.

j_call: TRBJ2-1
v_call: TRBV9
cdr3_aa: CASSPSSGRTQFF

j_call: TRBJ2-7
v_call: TRBV9
cdr3_aa: CASSVVAASYEQYF

j_call: TRBJ1-1
v_call: TRBV10-2
cdr3_aa: CASMTQGGTEAFF

j_call: TRBJ2-3
v_call: TRBV7-6
cdr3_aa: CASSAIGTSDRSDTQYF

j_call: TRBJ1-2
v_call: TRBV30
cdr3_aa: CAWTTTGGLNYGYTF

j_call: TRBJ2-5
v_call: TRBV2
cdr3_aa: CASRSGYETQYF

j_call: TRBJ2-1
v_call: TRBV11-2
cdr3_aa: CASSLLGPSGIFNEQFF

j_call: TRBJ1-4
v_call: TRBV10-3
cdr3_aa: CAISVGQNGEKLFF

j_call: TRBJ1-2
v_call: TRBV15
cdr3_aa: CATSRPSTGNYGYTF

j_call: TRBJ2-1
v_call: TRBV7-2
cdr3_aa: CASSLGGGGVNEQFF

j_call: TRBJ1-2
v_call: TRBV2
cdr3_aa: CASSTQGAPAYGYTF

j_call: TRBJ1-1
v_call: TRBV18
cdr3_aa: CASSPGTGGMGAEAFF

j_call: TRBJ2-7
v_call: TRBV7-9
cdr3_aa: CASSLLGAAHYEQYF

j_call: TRBJ2-5
v_call: TRBV18
cdr3_aa: CASSALQAVQETQYF

j_call: TRBJ2-4
v_call: TRBV7-3
cdr3_aa: CASSTQRGTGKNIQYF

j_call: TRBJ1-1
v_call: TRBV18
cdr3_aa: CASSPLDSTEAFF

j_call: TRBJ1-1
v_call: TRBV6-6
cdr3_aa: CASTFGGAPDTEAFF

j_call: TRBJ2-7
v_call: TRBV9
cdr3_aa: CASSGGEVSVYEQYF

j_call: TRBJ2-1
v_call: TRBV12-5
cdr3_aa: CASQGSTRDRFIGNEQFF

j_call: TRBJ1-5
v_call: TRBV28
cdr3_aa: CASSSLRQGGQPQHF

j_call: TRBJ2-7
v_call: TRBV30
cdr3_aa: CAWRKRSSYEQYF

j_call: TRBJ2-7
v_call: TRBV2
cdr3_aa: CASTVSGSSYEQYF

j_call: TRBJ1-5
v_call: TRBV28
cdr3_aa: CASSLGQRGGLSNQPQHF

j_call: TRBJ2-7
v_call: TRBV5-1
cdr3_aa: CASSLGSGRGYEQYF

j_call: TRBJ1-1
v_call: TRBV19
cdr3_aa: CASSSSAEAFF

j_call: TRBJ2-1
v_call: TRBV5-1
cdr3_aa: CASSFTGMGGTYNEQFF

j_call: TRBJ2-5
v_call: TRBV7-3
cdr3_aa: CASSSILAGGQETQYF

j_call: TRBJ1-2
v_call: TRBV7-9
cdr3_aa: CASSSGSSAYGYTF

j_call: TRBJ2-7
v_call: TRBV18
cdr3_aa: CASSPAGRTYEQYF

j_call: TRBJ1-2
v_call: TRBV2
cdr3_aa: CASMGRATNYGYTF

j_call: TRBJ2-1
v_call: TRBV4-3
cdr3_aa: CASSQADRPEQFF

j_call: TRBJ1-6
v_call: TRBV27
cdr3_aa: CASSSPSAPSNSPLHF

j_call: TRBJ2-2
v_call: TRBV27
cdr3_aa: CASSLRQGPNTGELFF

j_call: TRBJ1-2
v_call: TRBV5-1
cdr3_aa: CASSSEDRQSYGYTF

j_call: TRBJ1-4
v_call: TRBV2
cdr3_aa: CASSDRGTTEKLFF

j_call: TRBJ1-1
v_call: TRBV5-1
cdr3_aa: CASSDRTGLGTEAFF

j_call: TRBJ1-5
v_call: TRBV7-8
cdr3_aa: CASSPQGGYSNQPQHF

j_call: TRBJ2-2
v_call: TRBV7-9
cdr3_aa: CASSGLAGVTGELFF

j_call: TRBJ1-1
v_call: TRBV6-1
cdr3_aa: CASSEQAGGAMKAFF

j_call: TRBJ2-3
v_call: TRBV7-9
cdr3_aa: CASRIGGTDTQYF